The rows below give T cell receptor beta chains drawn from one sample of a study of shared clonotypes between healthy human individuals. Assay used: immunoSEQ multiplex PCR; TCRdb lists only in-frame clones, some missing. The sample lists around 700,000 clones; 92% were seen once. The specimen was naive CD8+ T cells sorted from blood. These receptors were collected from a young man in good health. CDR3s include the opening cysteine and the closing phenylalanine or tryptophan. Clone size is stated in some rows and not others, as once, few, many or a class when expanded.

cdr3_aa,v_call,clone_size,j_call
CASSPGGLAGVEQYF,TRBV7-6,.,TRBJ2-7
CASSYSKVAGPYEQYF,TRBV6-5,.,TRBJ2-7
CASSLSQGNYGYTF,TRBV27,once,TRBJ1-2
CASSMRWVEGDEQFF,TRBV19,.,TRBJ2-1
CASSLRGTSTDTQYF,TRBV28,.,TRBJ2-3
CASSLAGSGDNEQFF,TRBV5-4,.,TRBJ2-1
CASSSTASGRRDTQYF,TRBV4-3,.,TRBJ2-3
CASSKVETGALRSYNEQFF,TRBV21-1,.,TRBJ2-1
CASSLGGGSIADTQYF,TRBV7-6,.,TRBJ2-3
CATSSPPHQIKDNEQFF,TRBV15,.,TRBJ2-1
CASTPDLNTGELFF,TRBV28,.,TRBJ2-2
CASSHGLARSYEQYF,TRBV6-5,.,TRBJ2-7
CASSERTWNEQFF,TRBV6-1,.,TRBJ2-1
CASSFSGAGEQYF,TRBV7-9,.,TRBJ2-7
CASSLTGTKSELFF,TRBV5-4,.,TRBJ2-2
CASSYLGYEQYF,TRBV27,few,TRBJ2-7
CASSFKAGRGADYNEQFF,TRBV7-2,.,TRBJ2-1
CASSTPGQRFYEQYF,TRBV7-9,.,TRBJ2-7
CASSFLETGSVAKNIQYF,TRBV7-8,.,TRBJ2-4
CASSLPLQNQETQYF,TRBV7-9,once,TRBJ2-5
CASSLARIGEQFF,TRBV7-6,.,TRBJ2-1
CASSFVEVAGVDTQYF,TRBV27,.,TRBJ2-3
CASSLRGSRNTGELFF,TRBV5-1,.,TRBJ2-2
CASSKGQDRGTYEQYF,TRBV21-1,.,TRBJ2-7
CASRTGANQPQHF,TRBV6-5,.,TRBJ1-5
CASSLVTGSYEQYF,TRBV5-5,.,TRBJ2-7
CASSFRLGPSYEQYF,TRBV27,once,TRBJ2-7
CASRPDAANTGELFF,TRBV5-1,.,TRBJ2-2
CASSSGLNTQPQHF,TRBV6-5,.,TRBJ1-5
CASSGLTRELFF,TRBV7-9,.,TRBJ2-2
CASSQKLAFDEQFF,TRBV4-1,.,TRBJ2-1
CASSTVNQPQHF,TRBV4-1,many,TRBJ1-5
CASSIGGGGNQPQHF,TRBV19,.,TRBJ1-5
CASSSSGQGASEQYF,TRBV27,.,TRBJ2-7
CASSLSKETGATEAFF,TRBV7-8,.,TRBJ1-1